This entry concerns a single TCR beta chain. CDR1 is MNHEY and CDR2 is SMNVEV in the germline V gene (reference sequence). The CDR3 extends over 17 amino acids. V trimming: 3 bases; J trimming: 6 bases; junction bases outside the gene matches: 11. The sample originates from a study of T cell responses to AZD1222 COVID-19 vaccine. TCRdb's copy holds only in-frame clones and misses some; the assay was immunoSEQ multiplex PCR. The table lists 95,000 to 150,000 clones, over 75% of them singletons. The sample was peripheral blood, taken on day 0 of AZD1222 vaccination. This sequence was found in an adult in good health. This chain joins TRBV27 and TRBJ2-5; 12 nucleotides align to TRBD2. This CDR3 is CASSFPPTSGGSQTQYF. DNA for the CDR3: TGTGCCAGCAGTTTTCCCCCTACTAGCGGGGGGAGTCAGACCCAGTACTTC.